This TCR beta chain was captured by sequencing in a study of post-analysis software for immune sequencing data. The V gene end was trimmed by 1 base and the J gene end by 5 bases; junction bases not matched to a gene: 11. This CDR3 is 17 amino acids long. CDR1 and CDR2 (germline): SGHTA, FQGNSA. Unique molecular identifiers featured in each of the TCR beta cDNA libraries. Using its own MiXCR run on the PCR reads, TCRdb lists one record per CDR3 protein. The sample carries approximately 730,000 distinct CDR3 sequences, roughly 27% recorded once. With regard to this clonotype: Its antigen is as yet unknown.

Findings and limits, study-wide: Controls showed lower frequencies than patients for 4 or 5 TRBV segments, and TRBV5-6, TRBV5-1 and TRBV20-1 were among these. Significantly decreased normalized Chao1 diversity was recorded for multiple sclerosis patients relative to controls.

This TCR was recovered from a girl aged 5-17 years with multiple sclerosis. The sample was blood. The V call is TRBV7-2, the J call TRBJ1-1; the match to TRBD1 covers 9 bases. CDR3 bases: TGTGCCAGCAGCTTAGTAGGGACAGGGTCGTGGGGTACTGAAGCTTTCTTT. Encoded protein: CASSLVGTGSWGTEAFF.